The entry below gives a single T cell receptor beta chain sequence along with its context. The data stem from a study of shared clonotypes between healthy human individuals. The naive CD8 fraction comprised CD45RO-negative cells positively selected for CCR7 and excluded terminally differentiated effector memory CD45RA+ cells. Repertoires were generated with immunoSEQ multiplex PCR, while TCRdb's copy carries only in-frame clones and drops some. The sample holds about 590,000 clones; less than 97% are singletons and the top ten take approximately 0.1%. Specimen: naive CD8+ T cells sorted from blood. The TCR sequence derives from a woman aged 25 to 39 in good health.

CDR3: CASSQDIGPGRVSYEQYF. DNA of the CDR3: TGCGCCAGCAGCCAAGATATCGGGCCCGGCAGGGTCTCCTACGAGCAGTACTTC. V usage is TRBV4-1 and J usage is TRBJ2-7; the D gene is possibly TRBD1 (5 bases). Germline lookup yields CDR1 MGHRA and CDR2 YSYEKL. The V gene lost 0 bases and the J gene lost 0 bases, with 18 bases spanning the gap. The CDR3 loop spans 18 amino acids.